The present TCR beta chain was sequenced within a study of blood T cell repertoires in COVID-19. The assay was immunoSEQ multiplex PCR, and TCRdb's table has in-frame clones only and misses some. This table holds roughly 92,000 clones, about 90% found once. J lost 7 bases, V lost 6 bases, and 5 bases had no gene match. Germline V gene lookup returns CDR1 MNHNY and CDR2 SVGAGI (reference sequence). This CDR3 has 12 residues. Sample: peripheral blood. The receptor's source is a human donor with acute or convalescent COVID-19. The donor label of this sample is uncertain. The rearrangement uses TRBV6-6 and TRBJ1-1; TRBD1 matches at 7 bases. The CDR3 region is CASSRGTVEAFF. The CDR3 DNA reads as TGTGCCAGCAGCCGGGGGACAGTTGAAGCTTTCTTT.